This is a list of T cell receptor beta chains from one sample in a study of blood T cells in healthy people across ages. TCRdb re-derived calls from the 5' RACE reads in MiXCR, one entry per CDR3 protein. The repertoire has 1.5 million to 2 million distinct CDR3 sequences, roughly 27% of them found once; the top ten carry about 7.7%. The sequenced material came from blood. These receptors were collected from a young woman in good health. Each CDR3 is given with its conserved first and last residue. A D gene is named only where the DNA matches it firmly. Clone size is not always given. Where it is, it says once, few, many or a class for expanded clones.

j_call clone_size d_call v_call cdr3_aa cdr3_nt
TRBJ2-7 many - TRBV15 CATSRDLASYYEQYF TGTGCCACCAGCAGAGATCTAGCGAGTTACTACGAGCAGTACTTC
TRBJ1-4 many - TRBV28 CASSLVDGRVKLFF TGTGCCAGCAGTTTAGTCGATGGTAGGGTTAAACTGTTTTTT
TRBJ2-3 - - TRBV5-1 CASSLMGSAEGDTQYF TGCGCCAGCAGCTTGATGGGCAGCGCCGAGGGAGATACGCAGTATTTT
TRBJ1-2 many - TRBV7-6 CASSLGDTRYGYTF TGTGCCAGCAGCTTAGGGGACACTAGATATGGCTACACCTTC
TRBJ2-7 many - TRBV12-3/TRBV12-4 CASMRGYEQYF TGTGCCAGCATGCGGGGCTACGAGCAGTACTTC
TRBJ1-2 many TRBD1 TRBV9 CASSVQGGDYGYTF TGTGCCAGCAGCGTGCAGGGGGGAGACTATGGCTACACCTTC
TRBJ2-3 few TRBD2 TRBV5-1 CASSIGLAQTTDTQYF TGCGCCAGCAGCATAGGACTAGCGCAAACCACAGATACGCAGTATTTT
TRBJ2-1 few - TRBV27 CASSSPRGLNSDEQFF TGTGCCAGCAGTTCCCCGCGGGGTCTCAATAGCGATGAGCAGTTCTTC
TRBJ2-7 few - TRBV20-1 CSAPEITGYEQYF TGCAGTGCTCCTGAGATAACAGGCTACGAGCAGTACTTC
TRBJ1-1 - - TRBV10-3 CAISGDNGRAEAFF TGTGCCATCAGTGGGGACAACGGGCGGGCTGAAGCTTTCTTT
TRBJ1-2 - - TRBV12-3/TRBV12-4 CACSLPTENGYTF TGTGCCTGCAGTTTACCTACAGAAAACGGCTACACCTTC
TRBJ2-5 many - TRBV6-5 CASSYGGPQETQYF TGTGCCAGCAGTTACGGGGGGCCCCAAGAGACCCAGTACTTC
TRBJ2-4 many - TRBV7-2 CASSLGSTGGSKNIQYF TGTGCCAGCAGCTTAGGATCTACCGGGGGCTCCAAAAACATTCAGTACTTC
TRBJ2-7 few TRBD1 TRBV5-5 CASSLGPRDSTYEQYF TGTGCCAGCAGCTTGGGACCCCGGGACAGTACCTACGAGCAGTACTTC
TRBJ2-1 few - TRBV12-3/TRBV12-4 CASSYGAYEQFF TGTGCCAGCAGTTATGGCGCTTATGAGCAGTTCTTC
TRBJ2-7 - TRBD2 TRBV20-1 CSARESSGSSYEQYF TGCAGTGCTAGAGAGTCGAGCGGGAGCTCCTACGAGCAGTACTTC
TRBJ1-1 few TRBD1 TRBV20-1 CSASPYQGASNTEAFF TGCAGTGCTAGTCCCTATCAGGGGGCATCTAACACTGAAGCTTTCTTT